This T cell receptor (beta chain) emerged from a study of blood T cell repertoires in COVID-19. Assay used: immunoSEQ multiplex PCR; TCRdb lists only in-frame clones, some missing. Of about 180,000 clones in the sample, about 80% were seen once. Sequenced sample: peripheral blood. The TCR sequence derives from a human donor in a cohort sampled during active COVID-19.

CDR3 region: CATSDQKRGIGYTF. The CDR3, as DNA: TGTGCCACCAGTGATCAGAAAAGAGGGATTGGGTACACCTTC. This chain links TRBV24-1 with TRBJ1-2; D gene uncertain. Germline loops: CDR1 KGHDR, CDR2 SFDVKD. The CDR3 is 14 residues long. Trimming removed 3 bases at V and 11 bases at J, with 18 bases between.